This T cell receptor (beta chain) originates from a study of cytomegalovirus exposure and HLA in healthy donors. It was with 60 Vbeta and 13 Jbeta primers that the PCR ran. TCRdb's table, derived via immunoSEQ multiplex PCR, lists solely in-frame clones and lacks some. Among about 190,000 clones listed, approximately 87% were seen once. Germline CDR1 is SGHTA and CDR2 is FQGNSA. The CDR3 totals 13 residues. V was cut by 5 bases and J by 4 bases, with 9 bases left in between. A note on this clone: No antigen is known for it.

Whole-study results and caveats: Being productive about 87% or about 30% of the time was typical of most TCR beta V segments in an earlier analysis. It emerged from a later analysis that several of the most significant clusters appeared to be linked to common viral pathogens. The Asian-associated ancestry cluster reportedly had fewer N-insertions than the approximately 670-donor mean in a later analysis. As was reported, the classifier diagnosed cytomegalovirus status with high specificity and sensitivity.

The sequenced sample consisted of PBMCs. The TCR originated in a young man in good health and CMV-seronegative. The chain is built from TRBV7-2 and TRBJ1-5; a possible D gene is TRBD1 (6 bases). CDR3 coding DNA: TGTGCCAGCAGCCTTAGGGGGAATCAGCCCCAGCATTTT. This sequence encodes CASSLRGNQPQHF.